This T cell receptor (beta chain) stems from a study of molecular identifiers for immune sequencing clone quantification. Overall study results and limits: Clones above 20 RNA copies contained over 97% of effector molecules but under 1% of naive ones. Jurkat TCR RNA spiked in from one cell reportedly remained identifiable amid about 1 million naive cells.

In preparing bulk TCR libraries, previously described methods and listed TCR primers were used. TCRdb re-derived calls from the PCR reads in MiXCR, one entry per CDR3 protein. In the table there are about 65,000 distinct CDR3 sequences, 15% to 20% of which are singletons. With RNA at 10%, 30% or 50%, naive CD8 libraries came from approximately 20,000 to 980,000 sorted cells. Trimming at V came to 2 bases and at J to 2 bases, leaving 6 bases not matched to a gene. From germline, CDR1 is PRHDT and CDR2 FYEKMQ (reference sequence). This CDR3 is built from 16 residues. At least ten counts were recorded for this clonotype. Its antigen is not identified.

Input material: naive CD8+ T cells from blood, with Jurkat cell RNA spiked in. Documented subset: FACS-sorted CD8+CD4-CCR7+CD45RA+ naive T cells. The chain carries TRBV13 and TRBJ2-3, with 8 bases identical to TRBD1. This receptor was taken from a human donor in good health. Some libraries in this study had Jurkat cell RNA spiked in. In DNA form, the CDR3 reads TGTGCCAGCAGCTTAACAGGGGGAGGTTTCACAGATACGCAGTATTTT. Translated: CASSLTGGGFTDTQYF.